This TCR beta chain was observed in a study of response to subunit inactivated influenza vaccine. As for this clonotype: No antigen is known for it.

Germline CDR1 reads LGHNA; CDR2 reads YSLEER. V was trimmed by 0 bases and J by 1 base, leaving 10 bases between them. This CDR3 is built from 15 residues. One entry per CDR3 protein, called by TCRdb with MiXCR from the RT-PCR reads. The sample has around 530,000 distinct CDR3 sequences; 16% are singletons. Whole-study findings and limits: It was the authors' suggestion that each seasonal influenza vaccination recruits few new T cells.

This sequence was found in a man aged 50-75 years who received an inactivated influenza vaccine. The material sequenced was CD4+ T cells sorted from PBMCs, taken roughly 24 months after vaccination. The chain recombines TRBV4-3 with TRBJ2-7; no firm D call. The CDR3 region is CASSQEGHSSYEQYF. The CDR3 DNA reads as TGCGCCAGCAGCCAAGAGGGTCACAGTTCCTACGAGCAGTACTTC.